These 6 T cell receptor beta chains were all obtained from the same sample, sequenced in a study of cytomegalovirus exposure and HLA in healthy donors (dated by TCRdb to 2015 to 2018). The library was prepared using the immunoSEQ multiplex PCR assay. For the multiplex PCR, a mixture combining 60 forward primers for TCR Vbeta segments and 13 reverse primers for TCR Jbeta segments was used. The table comes from immuneACCESS by way of TCRdb, which keeps in-frame sequences with V and J called. Part of the clones is missing from these tables; in studies checked, under half for an unresolved V gene and the rest for unknown reasons. Counted in this sample were 20,000 to 30,000 clones; about four fifths of them appeared once. The top ten constitute more than 4.5% of the sample. The source material was PBMCs. All receptors come from a male donor in good health and CMV-seronegative.

The CDR3 spells CASSPQGTDTQYF. For the CDR3, the DNA is TGTGCCAGCAGTCCACAAGGCACAGATACGCAGTATTTT. This chain joins TRBV27 and TRBJ2-3; D not resolved. The germline gives CDR1 MNHEY, CDR2 SMNVEV (reference sequence). The CDR3 is 13 amino acids. Trimming shortened V by 5 bases and J by 1 base, and 7 bases separated the two germline ends.

The table lists this clone with a few counts. This chain connects TRBV28 to TRBJ1-2, with TRBD1 identical over 10 bases. The CDR3 has 16 residues. Trimming at V came to 3 bases and at J to 8 bases, leaving 12 bases not matched to a gene. Per germline, CDR1 MDHEN and CDR2 SYDVKM. The CDR3 spells CASSFPGQGPGLGYTF. The CDR3 DNA follows: TGTGCCAGCAGTTTCCCGGGACAGGGGCCGGGGCTGGGCTACACCTTC.

This sequence joins TRBV27 and TRBJ2-7; 7 bases align to TRBD1. The ends lost 5 bases at V and 2 bases at J; junction bases unmatched: 6. This CDR3 is 14 amino acids long. CDR1 and CDR2 from the germline V gene are MNHEY and SMNVEV (reference sequence). The chain's CDR3 is CASSLDRATYEQYF. DNA of the CDR3: TGTGCCAGCAGTCTCGACAGGGCCACCTACGAGCAGTACTTC.

The chain couples TRBV6-1 to TRBJ2-3; 12 bases are shared with TRBD2. The ends lost 5 bases at V and 4 bases at J; junction bases unmatched: 4. Per germline, CDR1 MNHNS and CDR2 SASEGT. The CDR3 is made up of 15 amino acids. DNA for the CDR3: TGTGCCAGCAGTATGACTAGCGGGGGAGCAGATACGCAGTATTTT. It is translated as CASSMTSGGADTQYF.

The CDR3 loop reads CASSVANNPYEQYF. The CDR3 nucleotides read TGTGCCAGCAGCGTAGCCAACAACCCCTACGAGCAGTACTTC. This chain links TRBV9 with TRBJ2-7; unclear D gene. The V end lost 0 bases, the J end lost 2 bases, and 9 bases lay between the germline ends. Germline-derived CDR1 and CDR2 are SGDLS and YYNGEE. This CDR3 region has 14 residues.

The chain has TRBV29-1 and TRBJ1-4; D gene unclear. This CDR3 has 12 amino acids. With 5 bases removed from V and 5 bases from J, the gap between germline ends came to 9 bases. CDR1 and CDR2 (germline): SQVTM, ANQGSEA. In DNA, the CDR3 is TGCAGCGTTAACACGGAGAATGAAAAACTGTTTTTT. Amino acid sequence: CSVNTENEKLFF.